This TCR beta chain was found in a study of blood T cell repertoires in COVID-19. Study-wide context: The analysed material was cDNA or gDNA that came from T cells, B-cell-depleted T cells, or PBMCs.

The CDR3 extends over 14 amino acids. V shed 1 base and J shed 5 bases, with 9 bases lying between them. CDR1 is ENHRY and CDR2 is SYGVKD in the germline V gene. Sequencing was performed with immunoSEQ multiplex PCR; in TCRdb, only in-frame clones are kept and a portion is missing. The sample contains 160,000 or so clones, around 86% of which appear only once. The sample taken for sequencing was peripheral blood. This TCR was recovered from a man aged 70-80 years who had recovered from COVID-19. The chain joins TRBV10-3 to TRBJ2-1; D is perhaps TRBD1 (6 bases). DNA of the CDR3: TGTGCCATCAGTGAGTTACAGGGTAACAATGAGCAGTTCTTC. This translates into CAISELQGNNEQFF.